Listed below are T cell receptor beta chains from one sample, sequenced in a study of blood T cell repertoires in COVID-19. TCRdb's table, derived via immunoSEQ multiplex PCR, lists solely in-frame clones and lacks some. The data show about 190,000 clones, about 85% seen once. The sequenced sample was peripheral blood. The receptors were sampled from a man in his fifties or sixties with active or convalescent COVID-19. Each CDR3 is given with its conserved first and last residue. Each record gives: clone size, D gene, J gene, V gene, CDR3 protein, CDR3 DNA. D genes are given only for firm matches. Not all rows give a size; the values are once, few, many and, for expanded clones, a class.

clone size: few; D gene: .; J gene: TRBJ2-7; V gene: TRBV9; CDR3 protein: CASSVQGSGYEQYF; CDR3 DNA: TGTGCCAGCAGCGTTCAGGGGTCAGGGTACGAGCAGTACTTC
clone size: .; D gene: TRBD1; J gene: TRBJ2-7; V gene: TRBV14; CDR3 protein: CASSSTGGSYEQYF; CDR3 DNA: TGTGCCAGCAGCTCCACAGGGGGGAGCTACGAGCAGTACTTC
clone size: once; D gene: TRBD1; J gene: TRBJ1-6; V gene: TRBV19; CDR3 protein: CASSTGQGRDNSPLHF; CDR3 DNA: TGTGCCAGTAGTACCGGACAGGGCCGTGATAATTCACCCCTCCACTTT
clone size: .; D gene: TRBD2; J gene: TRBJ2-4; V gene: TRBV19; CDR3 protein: CASSISGKDSIQYF; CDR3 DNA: TGTGCCAGTAGTATCAGCGGGAAGGACTCCATTCAGTACTTC
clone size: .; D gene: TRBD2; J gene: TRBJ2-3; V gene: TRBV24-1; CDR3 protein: CATSAGEDTQYF; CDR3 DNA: TGTGCCACCTCCGCGGGGGAGGATACGCAGTATTTT
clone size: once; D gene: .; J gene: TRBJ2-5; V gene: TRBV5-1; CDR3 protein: CASSLAGDPYQETQYF; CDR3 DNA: TGCGCCAGCAGCTTGGCAGGGGACCCGTACCAAGAGACCCAGTACTTC
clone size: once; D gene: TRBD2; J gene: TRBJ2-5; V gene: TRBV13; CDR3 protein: CASSMGLAGSQETQYF; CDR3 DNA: TGTGCCAGCAGCATGGGACTAGCGGGGTCACAAGAGACCCAGTACTTC
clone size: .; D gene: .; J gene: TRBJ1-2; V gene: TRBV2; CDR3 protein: CASRPPTVDYGYTF; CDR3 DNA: TGTGCCAGCAGACCACCAACAGTTGACTATGGCTACACCTTC
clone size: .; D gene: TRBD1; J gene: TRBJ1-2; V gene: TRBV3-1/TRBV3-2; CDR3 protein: CASSHPGTENYGYTF; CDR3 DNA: TGTGCCAGCAGCCACCCCGGGACAGAGAACTATGGCTACACCTTC
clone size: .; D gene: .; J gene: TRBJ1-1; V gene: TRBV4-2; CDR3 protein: CASSPGAVNTEAFF; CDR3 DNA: TGTGCCAGCAGCCCCGGAGCGGTTAACACTGAAGCTTTCTTT
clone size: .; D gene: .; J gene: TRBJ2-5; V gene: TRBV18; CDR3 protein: CASSPGVSLETQYF; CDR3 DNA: TGTGCCAGCTCACCAGGAGTAAGTTTAGAGACCCAGTACTTC
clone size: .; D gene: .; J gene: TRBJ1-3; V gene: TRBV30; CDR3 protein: CASTWEGPHSGNTIYF; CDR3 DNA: TGTGCCTCCACCTGGGAGGGCCCTCACTCTGGAAACACCATATATTTT
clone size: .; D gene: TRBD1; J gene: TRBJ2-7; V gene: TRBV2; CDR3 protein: CASSVGQGHEQYF; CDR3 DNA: TGTGCCAGCAGTGTTGGACAGGGGCACGAGCAGTACTTC
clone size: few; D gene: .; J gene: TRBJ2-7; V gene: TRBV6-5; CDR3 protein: CASSPGTYEQYF; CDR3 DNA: TGTGCCAGCAGCCCCGGGACCTACGAGCAGTACTTC
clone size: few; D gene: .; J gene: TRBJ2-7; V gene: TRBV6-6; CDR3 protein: CASSPRAGLGPPYEQYF; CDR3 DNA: TGTGCCAGCAGTCCAAGGGCGGGGTTGGGTCCCCCCTACGAGCAGTACTTC
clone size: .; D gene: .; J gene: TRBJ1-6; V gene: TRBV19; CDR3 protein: CASYGGSYNSPLHF; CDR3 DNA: TGTGCCAGTTACGGGGGCTCCTATAATTCACCCCTCCACTTT
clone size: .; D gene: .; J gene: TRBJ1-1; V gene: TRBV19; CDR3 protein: CASRYQDTRAEAFF; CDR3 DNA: TGTGCCAGTAGATATCAAGATACCCGGGCTGAAGCTTTCTTT
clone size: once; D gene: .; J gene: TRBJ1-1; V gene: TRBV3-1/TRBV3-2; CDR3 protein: CASSHAGQYNTEAFF; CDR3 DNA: TGTGCCAGCAGCCACGCCGGACAATATAACACTGAAGCTTTCTTT
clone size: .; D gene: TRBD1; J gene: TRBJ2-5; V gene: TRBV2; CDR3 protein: CASSGDRGLETQYF; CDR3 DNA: TGTGCCAGCAGTGGGGACAGGGGTTTGGAGACCCAGTACTTC
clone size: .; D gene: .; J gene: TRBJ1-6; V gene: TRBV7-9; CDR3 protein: CASSLSGDSPLHF; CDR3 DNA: TGTGCCAGCAGCTTAAGCGGAGATTCACCCCTCCACTTT
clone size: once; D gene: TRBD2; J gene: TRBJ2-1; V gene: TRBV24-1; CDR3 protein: CATSDLWGGSYNEQFF; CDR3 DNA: TGTGCCACCAGTGATTTATGGGGGGGGTCCTACAATGAGCAGTTCTTC
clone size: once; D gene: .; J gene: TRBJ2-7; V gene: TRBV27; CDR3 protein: CARSGGRTYEQYF; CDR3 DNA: TGTGCCAGGTCCGGGGGACGAACCTACGAGCAGTACTTC
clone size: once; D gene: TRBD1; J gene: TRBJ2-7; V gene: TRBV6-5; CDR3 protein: CASSLGTGIYEQYF; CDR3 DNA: TGTGCCAGCAGTCTTGGGACAGGAATCTACGAGCAGTACTTC
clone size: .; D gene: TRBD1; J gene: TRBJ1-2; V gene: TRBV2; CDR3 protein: CASSEQGQGLGGYTF; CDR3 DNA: TGTGCCAGCAGTGAACAGGGACAGGGATTGGGTGGCTACACCTTC
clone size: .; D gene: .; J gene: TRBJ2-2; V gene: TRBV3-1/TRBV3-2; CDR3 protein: CASSQDPATNTGELFF; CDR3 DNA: TGTGCCAGCAGCCAAGATCCAGCGACGAACACCGGGGAGCTGTTTTTT
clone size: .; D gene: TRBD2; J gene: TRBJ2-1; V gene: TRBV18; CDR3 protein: CASSPYWGGDNEQFF; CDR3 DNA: TGTGCCAGCTCACCCTACTGGGGAGGGGACAATGAGCAGTTCTTC